The 31 T cell receptor beta chains below were found in one sample sequenced in a study of T cells in Graves' hyperthyroidism and ophthalmopathy. It was RNA transcripts that yielded the amplified TCR beta CDR3 regions. TCR CDR3 underwent first-round RT-PCR with the HTBI primer set. Each CDR3 protein is one row after TCRdb ran MiXCR on the multiplex PCR reads. The sample carries 500,000 to 650,000 distinct CDR3 sequences, just under 20% recorded once. The specimen was blood. The origin of the receptors is a middle-aged man with Graves' ophthalmopathy.

This clonotype appeared a few times. The rearrangement links TRBV2 to TRBJ2-1, with 8 bases fitting TRBD1. The germline V gene encodes CDR1 SNHLY and CDR2 FYNNEI. V was pared by 6 bases and J by 0 bases, with 22 bases of the junction left unmatched. The CDR3 consists of 21 residues. CDR3 sequence (DNA): TGTGCCAGCAGGCTATCTCGGGCTGATGTGACAGGGGCGGACTCCTACAATGAGCAGTTCTTC. It translates to CASRLSRADVTGADSYNEQFF.

V is TRBV6-1 and J is TRBJ1-4, with a tentative D call TRBD1 (6 bases). Per germline, CDR1 MNHNS and CDR2 SASEGT. This CDR3 has 12 amino acids. V lost 6 bases and J lost 5, with 7 bases in between. The CDR3 DNA is TGTGCCAGCAGAGGACAGAATGAAAAACTGTTTTTT. Its translation is CASRGQNEKLFF.

This rearrangement joins TRBV15 to TRBJ2-5; D is possibly TRBD2 (5 bases). V lost 3 bases, J lost 6 bases, and 17 bases lay in between. The CDR3 loop spans 15 amino acids. Germline lookup yields CDR1 LNHNV and CDR2 YYDKDF (reference sequence). In DNA form, the CDR3 reads TGTGCCACCAGCAGTCCCGGGATCGAGCAAAAGACCCAGTACTTC. Protein: CATSSPGIEQKTQYF.

This clonotype was observed a handful of times. The CDR3 DNA is TGTGCCAGCAGCTCGTCCGGGACTAGCCGTCCGAGCTCCTACAATGAGCAGTTCTTC. Its translation is CASSSSGTSRPSSYNEQFF. The chain joins TRBV7-8 to TRBJ2-1, with 9 bases lining up with TRBD2. Germline CDR1 is SGHVS and CDR2 is FQNEAQ. The CDR3 extends over 19 amino acids. Trimming cost V 4 bases and J 0 bases; bases outside gene matches: 13.

This clonotype was found many times. The CDR3 DNA reads as TGTGCCAGCAGTTGGGGAACTAGGATGGCTGCTCATGAGCAGTTCTTC. Its protein product is CASSWGTRMAAHEQFF. The rearrangement uses TRBV12-3 or TRBV12-4 and TRBJ2-1; D may be TRBD2 (5 bases). Trimming shortened V by 4 bases and J by 8 bases, and 21 bases separated the two germline ends. The CDR3 runs 16 residues.

This clonotype was counted a few times. The V call is TRBV5-1, the J call TRBJ1-3, with D unclear. This CDR3 has 14 residues. V lost 0 bases to trimming and J lost 0 bases, with 4 bases between them. Germline lookup yields CDR1 SGHRS and CDR2 YFSETQ. The CDR3 DNA reads TGCGCCAGCAGCTTGGCAAACTCTGGAAACACCATATATTTT. This translates into CASSLANSGNTIYF.

This clonotype appeared a few times. V is TRBV4-1 and J is TRBJ1-5; unclear D gene. This CDR3 contains 13 residues. Between the trimmed V and J ends, which lost 4 bases and 11 bases, there was a span of 15 bases. Germline assignment: CDR1 MGHRA and CDR2 YSYEKL. The CDR3 nucleotides read TGCGCCAGCAGCCCAACGGGCCTTGGGGCCCAGCATTTT. Encoded protein: CASSPTGLGAQHF.

The chain employs TRBV6-2 or TRBV6-3 and TRBJ2-1; possible D gene TRBD1, 6 bases. Trimming took 2 bases from V and 0 from J, leaving 8 bases between them. The CDR3 consists of 15 residues. Germline-derived CDR1 and CDR2 are MNHEY and SVGEGT. The chain's CDR3 is CASSYGQLSYNEQFF. CDR3 coding DNA: TGTGCCAGCAGTTACGGACAGCTCTCCTACAATGAGCAGTTCTTC.

The V call is TRBV15, the J call TRBJ1-5; weak D call: TRBD1 (5 bases). Germline loops: CDR1 LNHNV, CDR2 YYDKDF (reference sequence). V was trimmed by 5 bases and J by 9 bases, leaving 17 bases between them. The CDR3 has 14 residues. CDR3 coding DNA: TGTGCCACCAGCGGGGACGGTTATGATCTGCCCCAGCATTTT. Translation: CATSGDGYDLPQHF.

V usage is TRBV7-6 and J usage is TRBJ2-3; TRBD2 agrees at 7 bases. The germline V gene has CDR1 SGHVS and CDR2 FNYEAQ. The CDR3 runs 16 residues. V was clipped by 4 bases and J by 2 bases; unmatched bases: 9. In DNA form, the CDR3 reads TGTGCCAGCAGCTCTCGGCTTAAGCGGGACACAGATACGCAGTATTTT. Translating it yields CASSSRLKRDTDTQYF.

This clonotype came up many times. The V and J genes are TRBV28 and TRBJ2-1, with 11 positions matching TRBD1. The ends lost 7 bases at V and 4 bases at J; junction bases unmatched: 3. Germline assignment: CDR1 MDHEN and CDR2 SYDVKM. The CDR3 has 14 residues. The CDR3 DNA follows: TGTGCCAGCATCGGACAGGGGGCTTACAATGAGCAGTTCTTC. It is translated as CASIGQGAYNEQFF.

The chain carries TRBV30 and TRBJ2-1; 9 positions match TRBD1. Germline trimming cut 3 bases from V and 8 bases from J; bases unmatched to any gene: 8. This CDR3 contains 14 residues. CDR1 and CDR2 (germline): GTSNPN, SVGIG (reference sequence). The DNA for the CDR3 is TGTGCCTGGAGCCCCGGACAGGGGAGGGATGAGCAGTTCTTC. Its protein product is CAWSPGQGRDEQFF.

J is TRBJ2-7 and V is TRBV6-5; 7 positions agree with TRBD1. This CDR3 has 16 amino acids. After removal of 2 bases from V and 7 bases from J, the junction contained 14 bases not matched to a gene. Germline CDR1 and CDR2: MNHEY and SVGAGI. The CDR3 sequence is CASSYGTTGRPLEQYF. The CDR3 DNA reads as TGTGCCAGCAGTTACGGAACGACAGGGCGTCCCCTGGAGCAGTACTTC.

There are many counts of this clonotype. The rearrangement joins TRBV7-3 to TRBJ2-1, with D perhaps matching TRBD2 (7 bases). V lost 5 bases and J 8 bases, leaving 16 bases between the germline ends. The CDR3 loop spans 14 amino acids. Germline CDR1 and CDR2: SGHTA and FQGTGA. CDR3 nucleotide sequence: TGTGCCAGCAGCCCGGGGGCGGGAGTAGATGAGCAGTTCTTC. Translation gives CASSPGAGVDEQFF. Complete variable domain (other parts from reference TRBV7-3 and TRBJ2-1): GAGVSQTPSNKVTEKGKYVELRCDPISGHTALYWYRQSLGQGPEFLIYFQGTGAADDSGLPNDRFFAVRPEGSVSTLKIQRTERGDSAVYLCASSPGAGVDEQFFGPGTRLTVL.

V is TRBV6-4 and J is TRBJ2-7; D is perhaps TRBD1 or TRBD2 (5 bases each). Germline V CDR1 and CDR2: MRHNA, SNTAGT. V shed 6 bases and J shed 4 bases, with 13 bases lying between them. The CDR3 contains 13 residues. This CDR3 is CASRGVPFYEQYF. The CDR3 bases are TGTGCCAGCAGGGGGGTTCCCTTTTACGAGCAGTACTTC.

This clonotype has a handful of counts. The J gene is TRBJ1-1, the V gene TRBV9; TRBD1 matches 8 bases. Per germline, CDR1 SGDLS and CDR2 YYNGEE. The CDR3 is 16 amino acids. V trimming: 3 bases; J trimming: 4 bases; junction bases outside the gene matches: 11. CDR3 coding DNA: TGTGCCAGCAGCGGCGGTACAGGGGGGGTTGGCACTGAAGCTTTCTTT. Protein product: CASSGGTGGVGTEAFF.

The J gene is TRBJ1-2, the V gene TRBV7-2, with 7 bases identical to TRBD1. From germline, CDR1 is SGHTA and CDR2 FQGNSA. V dropped 5 bases and J dropped 8; count of bases not matched to a gene: 8. The CDR3 contains 13 residues. The chain's CDR3 is CASSPGQARGYTF. In DNA form, the CDR3 reads TGTGCCAGCAGCCCCGGACAGGCTCGGGGCTACACCTTC.

The table lists this clonotype with a few counts. This chain joins TRBV30 and TRBJ1-1, with D unclear. This CDR3 is 14 amino acids long. Trimming took 1 base from V and 4 from J, leaving 13 bases between them. Germline V gives CDR1 GTSNPN, CDR2 SVGIG (reference sequence). The CDR3 region is CAWSAFAALTEAFF. CDR3 nucleotides: TGTGCCTGGAGTGCTTTCGCAGCCCTCACTGAAGCTTTCTTT.

The chain combines TRBV3-1 with TRBJ1-1, with D tentatively TRBD1 (5 bases). The germline gives CDR1 LGHDT, CDR2 YNNKEL (reference sequence). V lost 3 bases, J lost 8 bases, and 13 bases lay in between. There are 13 residues in the CDR3. The CDR3 loop is CASSHSGEGEAFF. The CDR3 DNA sequence: TGTGCCAGCAGCCATTCGGGGGAGGGAGAAGCTTTCTTT.

The rearrangement uses TRBV5-1 and TRBJ2-5; 14 bases agree with TRBD2. V shed 4 bases and J 4 bases; nucleotides not matched to a gene: 12. The germline V gene has CDR1 SGHRS and CDR2 YFSETQ. This CDR3 is built from 18 residues. CDR3 coding DNA: TGCGCCAGCAGCGCCGACAGGCGGACTAGCGGGAGGTTAGAGACCCAGTACTTC. As protein: CASSADRRTSGRLETQYF.

This clonotype was seen a few times. This chain joins TRBV5-5 and TRBJ2-4; TRBD1 matches 7 bases. The V segment lost 0 bases and the J segment 7 bases; nucleotides outside the gene matches: 10. CDR3 length equals 16 residues. Germline loops: CDR1 SGHKS, CDR2 YYEKEE (reference sequence). In DNA, the CDR3 is TGTGCCAGCAGCTTGGGTCGAGGGGGCGAGTGGAACATTCAGTACTTC. It specifies CASSLGRGGEWNIQYF.

This clonotype was seen more than once but under ten times. This chain's CDR3 is CASSDSGANVLTF. The CDR3, as DNA: TGTGCCAGCAGCGACTCTGGGGCCAACGTCCTGACTTTC. The chain employs TRBV28 and TRBJ2-6; D unclear. This CDR3 has 13 residues. Trimming cost V 6 bases and J 0 bases, with 3 bases left between them. Germline assignment: CDR1 MDHEN and CDR2 SYDVKM. Full variable domain (missing parts from reference TRBV28 and TRBJ2-6): DVKVTQSSRYLVKRTGEKVFLECVQDMDHENMFWYRQDPGLGLRLIYFSYDVKMKEKGDIPEGYSVSREKKERFSLILESASTNQTSMYLCASSDSGANVLTFGAGSRLTVL.

This clonotype has a count of ten or more. CDR3 amino acids: CASSPLTSGGSQETQYF. The CDR3 DNA sequence: TGTGCCAGCTCACCACTGACTAGCGGGGGGTCCCAAGAGACCCAGTACTTC. V is TRBV18 and J is TRBJ2-5, with TRBD2 matching 13 bases. There are 17 residues in the CDR3. The V gene end was trimmed by 1 base and the J gene end by 1 base; junction bases not matched to a gene: 3. From germline, CDR1 is KGHSH and CDR2 LQKENI. The full variable domain, with the rest looked up from reference TRBV18 and TRBJ2-5, is NAGVMQNPRHLVRRRGQEARLRCSPMKGHSHVYWYRQLPEEGLKFMVYLQKENIIDESGMPKERFSAEFPKEGPSILRIQQVVRGDSAAYFCASSPLTSGGSQETQYFGPGTRLLVL.

V gene TRBV4-1 combines with J gene TRBJ1-1; 9 bases agree with TRBD1. Trimming removed 1 base from V and 1 base from J; junction bases left unmatched: 4. From germline, CDR1 is MGHRA and CDR2 YSYEKL. The CDR3 sequence is 16 residues long. The CDR3 DNA sequence: TGCGCCAGCAGCCAAGCGACGGGACAGGGGAACACTGAAGCTTTCTTT. Its protein is CASSQATGQGNTEAFF.

This clonotype turned up a few times. V usage is TRBV27 and J usage is TRBJ1-5, with TRBD1 matching 9 bases. V lost 6 bases to trimming and J lost 3 bases; unmatched junction nucleotides: 6. This CDR3 spans 15 amino acids. The germline CDR1 and CDR2 sequences are MNHEY and SMNVEV (reference sequence). Here the CDR3 DNA reads TGTGCCAGCAGGGGACAGGGTGTCAACAATCAGCCCCAGCATTTT. Its protein product is CASRGQGVNNQPQHF.

The chain links TRBV24-1 to TRBJ2-3; 8 positions agree with TRBD1. The CDR3 is made up of 14 amino acids. Germline V lookup: CDR1 KGHDR, CDR2 SFDVKD. With V trimmed by 7 bases and J by 5 bases, 7 bases remained unmatched. This CDR3 is CATRDRGQVDTQYF. The CDR3 DNA reads TGTGCCACCAGAGACAGGGGACAAGTAGATACGCAGTATTTT.

This clonotype came up a few times. The CDR3 DNA follows: TGCAGCGTGACAGGGACAATGAACACTGAAGCTTTCTTT. Its translation is CSVTGTMNTEAFF. The chain carries TRBV29-1 and TRBJ1-1; 7 bases are a match to TRBD1. Germline values: CDR1 SQVTM, CDR2 ANQGSEA. V shed 6 bases and J 0 bases; nucleotides not matched to a gene: 4. CDR3 size: 13 residues.

This clonotype has more than one count but fewer than ten. The chain combines TRBV5-1 with TRBJ2-7; 7 bases are shared with TRBD1. The V segment lost 3 bases and the J segment 2 bases; nucleotides outside the gene matches: 11. In germline, CDR1 is SGHRS, CDR2 YFSETQ. This CDR3 has 16 residues. The CDR3 coding sequence is TGCGCCAGCAGCTCCTCCTCCGGGACAGCTACCTACGAGCAGTACTTC. Its translation: CASSSSSGTATYEQYF.

This clonotype was seen a few times. The chain uses TRBV4-3 and TRBJ1-4; TRBD1 aligns across 7 bases. From germline, CDR1 is LGHNA and CDR2 YSLEER. Germline trimming cut 0 bases from V and 0 bases from J; bases unmatched to any gene: 4. This CDR3 region has 17 residues. CDR3 DNA: TGCGCCAGCAGCCAAGAGGGAACAGGGGCAACTAATGAAAAACTGTTTTTT. It yields the protein CASSQEGTGATNEKLFF.

The gene calls are TRBV15 and TRBJ2-7; D is perhaps TRBD1 or TRBD2 (5 bases each). Trimming removed 7 bases from V and 2 bases from J, with 15 bases in between. Germline CDR1 LNHNV, CDR2 YYDKDF (reference sequence). CDR3 length: 14 amino acids. In DNA form, the CDR3 reads TGTGCCACCACCCCAGGGAGTGGGGCCTACGAGCAGTACTTC. Protein product: CATTPGSGAYEQYF.

This clonotype was seen only a few times. The rearrangement joins TRBV28 to TRBJ2-7, with 10 positions matching TRBD2. Trimming cost V 6 bases and J 1 base; bases outside gene matches: 9. The CDR3 is 16 residues long. From germline, CDR1 is MDHEN and CDR2 SYDVKM. CDR3 region: CASREAGTSESYEQYF. DNA for the CDR3: TGTGCCAGCAGAGAAGCCGGGACTAGCGAATCCTACGAGCAGTACTTC. Full variable domain (missing parts from reference TRBV28 and TRBJ2-7): DVKVTQSSRYLVKRTGEKVFLECVQDMDHENMFWYRQDPGLGLRLIYFSYDVKMKEKGDIPEGYSVSREKKERFSLILESASTNQTSMYLCASREAGTSESYEQYFGPGTRLTVT.